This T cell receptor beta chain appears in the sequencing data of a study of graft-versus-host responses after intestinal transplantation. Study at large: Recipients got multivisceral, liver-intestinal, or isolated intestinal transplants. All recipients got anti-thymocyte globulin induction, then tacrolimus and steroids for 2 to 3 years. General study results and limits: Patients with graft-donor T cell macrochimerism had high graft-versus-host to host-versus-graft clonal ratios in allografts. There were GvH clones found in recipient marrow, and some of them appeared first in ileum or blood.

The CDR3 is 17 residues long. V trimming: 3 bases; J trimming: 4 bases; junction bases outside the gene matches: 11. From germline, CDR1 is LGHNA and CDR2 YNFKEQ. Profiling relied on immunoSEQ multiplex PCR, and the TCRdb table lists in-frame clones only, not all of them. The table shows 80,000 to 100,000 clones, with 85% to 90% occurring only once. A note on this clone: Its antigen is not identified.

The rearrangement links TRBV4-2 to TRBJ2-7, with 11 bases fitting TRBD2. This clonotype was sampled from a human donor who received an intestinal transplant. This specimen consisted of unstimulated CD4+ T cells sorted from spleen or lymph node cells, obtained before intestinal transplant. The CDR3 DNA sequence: TGTGCCAGCAGCCATCCCGTGACTAGCGGGGAGGGGTACGAGCAGTACTTC. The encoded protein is CASSHPVTSGEGYEQYF.